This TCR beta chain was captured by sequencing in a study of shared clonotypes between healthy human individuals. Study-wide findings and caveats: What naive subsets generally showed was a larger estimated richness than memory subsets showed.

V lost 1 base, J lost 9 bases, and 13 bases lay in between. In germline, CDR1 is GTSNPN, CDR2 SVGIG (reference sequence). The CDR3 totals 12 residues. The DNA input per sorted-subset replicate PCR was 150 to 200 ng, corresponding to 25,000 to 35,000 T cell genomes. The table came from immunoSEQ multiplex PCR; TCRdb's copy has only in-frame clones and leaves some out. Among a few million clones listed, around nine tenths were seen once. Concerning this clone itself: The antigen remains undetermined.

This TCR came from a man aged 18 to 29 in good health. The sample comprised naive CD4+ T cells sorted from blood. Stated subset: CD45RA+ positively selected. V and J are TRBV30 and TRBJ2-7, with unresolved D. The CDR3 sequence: CAWSGSNRGQYF. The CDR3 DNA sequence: TGTGCCTGGAGTGGCTCGAACAGAGGGCAGTACTTC.